This entry lists 13 T cell receptor beta chains sequenced from one sample in a study of molecular identifiers for immune sequencing clone quantification. TCRdb independently ran MiXCR on the PCR reads; one entry per CDR3 protein. Of about 630,000 distinct CDR3 sequences listed, 25% are singletons. The sequencing sample was made of naive CD8+ T cells from blood, with Jurkat cell RNA spiked in. The subset: FACS-sorted CD8+CD4-CCR7+CD45RA+ naive T cells. Source of these receptors: a human donor in good health. Some libraries in this study had Jurkat cell RNA spiked in.

This rearrangement joins TRBV12-3 or TRBV12-4 to TRBJ2-1; TRBD1 matches 9 bases. The CDR3 consists of 15 residues. Trimming took 6 bases from V and 8 from J; bases not matched to a gene: 11. CDR3 DNA: TGTGCCAGCAGGCTCCGGGACAGGGACAGTTATGAGCAGTTCTTC. As protein: CASRLRDRDSYEQFF.

In regard to this clonotype: Being one base from a much bigger clone, this may be a read error. This chain uses TRBV7-9 with TRBJ2-3; D is unresolved. Looked up from germline, CDR1 is SEHNR and CDR2 is FQNEAQ (reference sequence). CDR3 length equals 15 residues. V gave up 5 bases and J gave up 2 bases, with 14 bases separating them. The CDR3 DNA is TGTGCCAGCAGCCGCCGGAAGCTCTACACAGATACGCAGTATTTT. It specifies CASSRRKLYTDTQYF.

This clonotype was found many times. The chain combines TRBV7-9 with TRBJ2-3; 7 bases line up with TRBD1. This CDR3 contains 15 residues. Germline V gene lookup returns CDR1 SEHNR and CDR2 FQNEAQ (reference sequence). With 5 bases clipped from V and 3 bases from J, the junction kept 8 bases outside the gene matches. The CDR3 DNA reads as TGTGCCAGCAGCAAGGGGGCGTCGAGTACAGATACGCAGTATTTT. This encodes CASSKGASSTDTQYF.

This chain joins TRBV7-9 and TRBJ1-1; maybe TRBD1 (5 bases). Germline V gene lookup returns CDR1 SEHNR and CDR2 FQNEAQ (reference sequence). The ends were cut back, 10 bases at V and 5 bases at J, with 17 bases in the middle. This CDR3 spans 13 amino acids. In DNA, the CDR3 is TGTGCCACCTGGGGGGGGGTGGAGACTGAAGCTTTCTTT. Residues: CATWGGVETEAFF.

This clonotype was seen many times. CDR3 nucleotide sequence: TGCGCCAGCAGCCAAGATTGGCAGACGAACACCGGGGAGCTGTTTTTT. Amino acid sequence: CASSQDWQTNTGELFF. The rearrangement links TRBV4-3 to TRBJ2-2; D not resolved. V was cut by 0 bases and J by 0 bases, with 8 bases left in between. The length of the CDR3 is 16 residues. The germline V gene encodes CDR1 LGHNA and CDR2 YSLEER.

J is TRBJ1-3 and V is TRBV6-6; 9 positions match TRBD1. The CDR3 covers 15 residues. Germline-derived CDR1 and CDR2 are MNHNY and SVGAGI (reference sequence). Trimming at V came to 5 bases and at J to 3 bases, leaving 5 bases not matched to a gene. CDR3 sequence: CASSADRGGGNTIYF. For the CDR3, the DNA is TGTGCCAGCAGTGCGGACAGGGGCGGTGGAAACACCATATATTTT.

Regarding this clonotype: Possible read error: a much larger clone is one base away. This chain links TRBV28 with TRBJ2-7; D ambiguous. The CDR3 runs 11 residues. Per germline, CDR1 MDHEN and CDR2 SYDVKM. As DNA, the CDR3 is TGTGCCAGCGGTTTTGGTGGTTGGCCCAAATTC. Its translation is CASGFGGWPKF.

A remark on this clonotype: A much larger clone differs from this one at a single base, so this may be a read error. The missing conserved phenylalanine or tryptophan at the end of this CDR3 makes a read error likely. The chain employs TRBV5-1 and TRBJ2-2; the D is unclear. The CDR3 spans 15 residues. V was trimmed by 0 bases and J by 3 bases, leaving 9 bases between them. Germline V gene data show CDR1 as SGHRS and CDR2 as YFSETQ. DNA of the CDR3: TGCGCCAGCAGCTTGGTTGTCTCCTACACCGGGGAGCTGTTTCTT. This encodes CASSLVVSYTGELFL.

In its sample, this clonotype was seen a few times. The chain uses TRBV6-5 and TRBJ2-5; no clear D gene. The CDR3 extends over 14 amino acids. The germline V gene has CDR1 MNHEY and CDR2 SVGAGI. V dropped 5 bases and J dropped 1 base, with 11 bases sitting between them. The CDR3 protein is CASSILGGQETQYF. Here the CDR3 DNA reads TGTGCCAGCAGTATCCTAGGCGGCCAAGAGACCCAGTACTTC.

V gene TRBV25-1 combines with J gene TRBJ2-3; D call uncertain. CDR1 and CDR2 from the germline V gene are MGHDK and SYGVNS. There are 14 residues in the CDR3. Trimming removed 6 bases at V and 2 bases at J, with 12 bases between. CDR3 sequence (DNA): TGTGCCAGCAGGGGCCAGCAGATCACAGATACGCAGTATTTT. It is translated as CASRGQQITDTQYF.

V and J are TRBV27 and TRBJ2-6; D may be TRBD2 (6 bases). This CDR3 comprises 17 residues. V dropped 3 bases and J dropped 0 bases, with 12 bases sitting between them. Germline V gives CDR1 MNHEY, CDR2 SMNVEV (reference sequence). The CDR3 bases are TGTGCCAGCAGTTTTACGGTAGCGGCCTCTGGGGCCAACGTCCTGACTTTC. It is translated as CASSFTVAASGANVLTF.

The gene calls are TRBV29-1 and TRBJ2-1, with a tentative D call TRBD2 (5 bases). Germline V lookup: CDR1 SQVTM, CDR2 ANQGSEA. The CDR3 is 14 residues long. Trimming removed 3 bases at V and 0 bases at J, with 9 bases between. The CDR3 here is CSVESGYSYNEQFF. Here the CDR3 DNA reads TGCAGCGTTGAGTCGGGGTACTCCTACAATGAGCAGTTCTTC.

Points on this clonotype: This may come from a read error, since a much larger clone is one base off. The chain recombines TRBV6-5 with TRBJ2-5, with D hard to call. CDR1 is MNHEY and CDR2 is SVGAGI in the germline V gene. The length of the CDR3 is 15 residues. CDR3 nucleotide sequence: TGTGCCAGCAGTTCTCCATTAGATCCCCAAGAGACCCAGAACTTC. Translated, it gives CASSSPLDPQETQNF.